The sample holds a few counts of the clone carrying this T cell receptor (beta chain). These data come from a study of T-cell memory formation after mild COVID-19. TCRdb re-called the 5' RACE reads with MiXCR, one entry per CDR3 protein. The table has about 400,000 distinct CDR3 sequences, more than 15% seen once. V lost 7 bases and J 2 bases, leaving 15 bases between the germline ends. Germline loops: CDR1 PRHDT, CDR2 FYEKMQ (reference sequence). The CDR3 has 14 amino acids. The sequence was collected from a man younger than 30 who had mild COVID-19 (a few samples of this study predate the infection). Cell type and time point are not known. The sample was PBMCs or a T cell subset sorted from them (not recorded which). The rearrangement joins TRBV13 to TRBJ2-7, with D maybe TRBD1 (6 bases). The CDR3 region is CASTVGRGTYEQYF. The CDR3 bases are TGTGCCAGCACCGTGGGTAGGGGGACCTACGAGCAGTACTTC.